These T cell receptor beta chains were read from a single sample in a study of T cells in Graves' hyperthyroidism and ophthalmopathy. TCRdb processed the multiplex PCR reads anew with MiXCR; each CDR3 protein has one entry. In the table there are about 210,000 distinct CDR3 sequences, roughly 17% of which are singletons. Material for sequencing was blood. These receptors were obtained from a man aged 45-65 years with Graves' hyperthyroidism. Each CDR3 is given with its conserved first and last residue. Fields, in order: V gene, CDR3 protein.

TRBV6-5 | CASSYLQGGNQPQHF
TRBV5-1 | CTSSPIGQGRGYNEQFF
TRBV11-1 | CASSSTPGPHEQYF
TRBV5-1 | CASNLLAGTNNEQFF
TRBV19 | CASSNGEALGQYF
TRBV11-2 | CASSLDRRLLVGTEAFF
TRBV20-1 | CSAQRQESFTDTQYF
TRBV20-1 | CSARAGGPYNEQFF
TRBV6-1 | CASSPAGRAYEQYF
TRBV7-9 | CASSFIAGAVADTQYF
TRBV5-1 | CASSLDRSRGGYEQYF
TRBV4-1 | CASRAGGAGSRSGANVLTF
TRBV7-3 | CASSKTGFTGTQYF
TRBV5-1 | CASSLGSAGGYEQYF
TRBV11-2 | CASSSLGAGSYEQYF
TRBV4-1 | CASSQDTRAPGWPQHF
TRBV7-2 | CASSLWGTGGEELFF
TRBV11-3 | CASSSGHGSTNEQFF
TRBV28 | CASSSPVIAVTYEQYF
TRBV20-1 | CSAPGQFTNEKLFF
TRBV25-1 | CASSEGGQLGNEQFF
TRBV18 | CASSPRVSRVGNEQYF
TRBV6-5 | CASSYSLGQGYEQFF
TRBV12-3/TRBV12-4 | CASSPTSGKYNEQFF
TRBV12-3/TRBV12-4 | CASSRQGEAFF
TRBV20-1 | CSARDEGERTSQGRRNEQFF
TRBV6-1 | CASSEAGGDGTQYF
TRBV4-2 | CASSQEKGSYNEQFF